This T cell receptor (beta chain) was identified during a study of blood T cell repertoires in COVID-19. Seattle patient enrollment occurred during active infection, with longitudinal follow-up thereafter. This table comes from immunoSEQ multiplex PCR, and its TCRdb copy is limited to in-frame clones, with some not included. This table holds about 130,000 clones, 86% found once. V was cut by 4 bases and J by 7 bases, with 20 bases left in between. In germline, CDR1 is SGHNT, CDR2 YYREEE (reference sequence). This CDR3 comprises 15 residues. V is TRBV5-4 and J is TRBJ1-2, with D tentatively TRBD1 (5 bases). Material: peripheral blood. This TCR came from a woman in her 70s with COVID-19, enrolled during active disease. CDR3 nucleotide sequence: TGTGCCAGCAGCCTGCCCGGGGGAATGGAGTCTGGCTACACCTTC. Its translation: CASSLPGGMESGYTF.